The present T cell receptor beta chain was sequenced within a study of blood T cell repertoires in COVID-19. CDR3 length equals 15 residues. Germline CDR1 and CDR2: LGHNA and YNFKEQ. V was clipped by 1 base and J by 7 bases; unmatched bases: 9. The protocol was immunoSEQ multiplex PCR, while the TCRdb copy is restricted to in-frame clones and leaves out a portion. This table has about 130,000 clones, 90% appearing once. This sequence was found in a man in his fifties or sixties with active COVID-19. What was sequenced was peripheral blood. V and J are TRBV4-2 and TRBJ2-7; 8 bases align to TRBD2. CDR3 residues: CASSQGISGVDEQYF. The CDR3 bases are TGTGCCAGCAGCCAAGGGATTAGCGGGGTGGATGAGCAGTACTTC.